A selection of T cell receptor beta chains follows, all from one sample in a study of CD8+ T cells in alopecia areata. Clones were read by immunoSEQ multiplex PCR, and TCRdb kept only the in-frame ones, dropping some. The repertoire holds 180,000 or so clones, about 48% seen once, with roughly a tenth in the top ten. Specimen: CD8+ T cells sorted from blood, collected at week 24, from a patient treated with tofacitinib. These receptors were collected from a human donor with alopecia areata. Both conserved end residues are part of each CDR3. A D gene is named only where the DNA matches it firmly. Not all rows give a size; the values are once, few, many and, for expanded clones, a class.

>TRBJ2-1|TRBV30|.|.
CAWSLGDEQFF
TGTGCCTGGAGTCTAGGTGATGAGCAGTTCTTC
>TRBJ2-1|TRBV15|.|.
CATSSVRGAQYNEQFF
TGTGCCACCAGCAGCGTCCGGGGGGCCCAATACAATGAGCAGTTCTTC
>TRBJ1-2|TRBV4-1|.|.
CASSQDKATYTF
TGCGCCAGCAGCCAAGACAAGGCAACCTACACCTTC
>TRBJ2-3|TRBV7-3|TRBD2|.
CASSAVGGGTDTQYF
TGTGCCAGCAGCGCCGTGGGAGGGGGCACAGATACGCAGTATTTT
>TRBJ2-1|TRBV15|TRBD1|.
CATSRVEAGGYNEQFF
TGTGCCACCAGCAGAGTGGAGGCAGGGGGTTACAATGAGCAGTTCTTC
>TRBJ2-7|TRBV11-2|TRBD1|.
CASSTGTGGRYF
TGTGCCAGCAGCACCGGGACAGGGGGAAGGTACTTC
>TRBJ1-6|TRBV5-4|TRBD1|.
CASSRTGDNSPLHF
TGTGCCAGCAGCCGGACAGGAGATAATTCACCCCTCCACTTT
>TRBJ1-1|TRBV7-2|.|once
CASSPPDRLNTEAFF
TGTGCCAGCAGCCCGCCGGACAGATTGAACACTGAAGCTTTCTTT
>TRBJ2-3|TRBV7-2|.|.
CASSLAFAGQSTDTQYF
TGTGCCAGCAGCTTAGCCTTTGCAGGACAGAGCACAGATACGCAGTATTTT
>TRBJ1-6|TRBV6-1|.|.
CASRETRDGILILNSPLHF
TGTGCCAGCAGGGAAACCCGGGACGGCATTCTAATACTTAATTCACCCCTCCACTTT
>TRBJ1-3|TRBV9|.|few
CASSVRQGSGNTIYF
TGTGCCAGCAGCGTAAGGCAGGGCTCTGGAAACACCATATATTTT
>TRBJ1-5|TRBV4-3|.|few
CASSQGLYSNQPQHF
TGCGCCAGCAGCCAAGGCCTCTATAGCAATCAGCCCCAGCATTTT
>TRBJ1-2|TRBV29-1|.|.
CSVAVDYGYTF
TGCAGCGTTGCAGTCGACTATGGCTACACCTTC
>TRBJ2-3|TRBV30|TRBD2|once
CAWSFGGGRAKTQYF
TGTGCCTGGAGTTTTGGCGGGGGTCGGGCGAAAACGCAGTATTTT
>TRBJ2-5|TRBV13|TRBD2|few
CASSLGLAETQYF
TGTGCCAGCAGCCTTGGACTAGCTGAGACCCAGTACTTC
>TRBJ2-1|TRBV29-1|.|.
CSVDGGVYNEQFF
TGCAGCGTTGATGGTGGGGTTTACAATGAGCAGTTCTTC
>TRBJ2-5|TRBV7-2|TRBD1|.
CASSPGTGSQETQYF
TGTGCCAGCAGCCCCGGGACAGGGTCGCAAGAGACCCAGTACTTC
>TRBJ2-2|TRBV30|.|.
CAWSRGTGELFF
TGTGCCTGGAGCAGAGGCACCGGGGAGCTGTTTTTT
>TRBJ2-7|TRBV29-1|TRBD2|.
CSVESGGIEQYF
TGCAGCGTTGAATCGGGGGGGATCGAGCAGTACTTC
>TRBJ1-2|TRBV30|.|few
CAWSEGNYGYTF
TGTGCCTGGAGTGAGGGAAACTATGGCTACACCTTC
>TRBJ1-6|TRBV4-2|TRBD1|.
CASSQDGTGNSPLHF
TGTGCCAGCAGCCAAGACGGGACAGGCAATTCACCCCTCCACTTT
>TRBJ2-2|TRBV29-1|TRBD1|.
CSFRTGGRTGELFF
TGCAGCTTTCGGACAGGGGGAAGGACCGGGGAGCTGTTTTTT
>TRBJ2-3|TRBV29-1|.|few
CSVEGTDLADTDTQYF
TGCAGCGTTGAGGGTACCGACCTGGCGGACACAGATACGCAGTATTTT
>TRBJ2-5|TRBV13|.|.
CASSLGFPRVNEQETQYF
TGTGCCAGCAGCTTAGGCTTCCCTCGAGTTAACGAACAAGAGACCCAGTACTTC
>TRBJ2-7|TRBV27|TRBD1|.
CASSLRPGGYEQYF
TGTGCCAGCAGTTTACGGCCAGGGGGCTACGAGCAGTACTTC
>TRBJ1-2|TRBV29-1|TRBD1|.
CSDRGLNYGYTF
TGCAGCGACAGGGGGCTTAACTATGGCTACACCTTC
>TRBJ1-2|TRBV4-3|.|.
CASSQDRGANYGYTF
TGCGCCAGCAGCCAAGACCGGGGAGCTAACTATGGCTACACCTTC
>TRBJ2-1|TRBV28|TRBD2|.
CASSPRGAGSYNEQFF
TGTGCCAGCAGTCCGCGGGGGGCAGGATCCTACAATGAGCAGTTCTTC
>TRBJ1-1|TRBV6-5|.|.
CASSYGGNTEAFF
TGTGCCAGCAGTTACGGGGGGAACACTGAAGCTTTCTTT
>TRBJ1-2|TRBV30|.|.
CAWTATGTDGYTF
TGTGCCTGGACCGCCACAGGGACGGATGGCTACACCTTC
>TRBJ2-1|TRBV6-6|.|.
CASSYPDKRHNEQFF
TGTGCCAGCAGTTACCCGGACAAACGGCACAATGAGCAGTTCTTC
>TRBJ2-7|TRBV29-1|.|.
CSVAGGVSYEQYF
TGCAGCGTTGCGGGGGGCGTATCCTACGAGCAGTACTTC
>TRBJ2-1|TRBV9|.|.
CASSVNTGPYNEQFF
TGTGCCAGCAGCGTAAATACAGGGCCCTACAATGAGCAGTTCTTC
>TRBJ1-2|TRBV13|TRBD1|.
CASSLFTRSDRESGYTF
TGTGCCAGCAGCCTATTCACGCGATCAGACAGGGAATCAGGCTACACCTTC
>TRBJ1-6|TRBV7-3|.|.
CASSLTLGDNSPLHF
TGTGCCAGCAGCTTAACCTTGGGTGATAATTCACCCCTCCACTTT
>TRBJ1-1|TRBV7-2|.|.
CASSHDFGANNEAFF
TGTGCCAGCAGCCACGACTTTGGTGCTAACAATGAAGCTTTCTTT
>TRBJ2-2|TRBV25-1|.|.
CASWWGELFF
TGTGCCAGCTGGTGGGGGGAGCTGTTTTTT
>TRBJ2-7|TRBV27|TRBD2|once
CASSLSRGDSYEQYF
TGTGCCAGCAGTTTGTCGCGGGGGGACTCCTACGAGCAGTACTTC
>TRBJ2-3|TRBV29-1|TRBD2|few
CSAIEAGLTDTQYF
TGCAGCGCCATTGAAGCGGGGCTCACAGATACGCAGTATTTT
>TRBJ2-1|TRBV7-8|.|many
CASSLDPILNNEQFF
TGTGCCAGCAGCTTGGACCCCATACTAAACAATGAGCAGTTCTTC
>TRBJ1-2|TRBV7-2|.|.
CASSPSPPKGGYTF
TGTGCCAGCAGCCCTAGTCCCCCAAAGGGTGGCTACACCTTC
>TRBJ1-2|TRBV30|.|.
CAWSPGGGDGYTF
TGTGCCTGGAGCCCCGGTGGTGGGGATGGCTACACCTTC
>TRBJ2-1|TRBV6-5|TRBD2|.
CASSYGTSGGNEQFF
TGTGCCAGCAGTTACGGGACTAGCGGGGGCAATGAGCAGTTCTTC
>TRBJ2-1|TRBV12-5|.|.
CASGLVLRNEQFF
TGTGCTAGTGGTTTGGTACTCAGAAATGAGCAGTTCTTC
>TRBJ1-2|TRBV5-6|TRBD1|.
CASSWGTGAYTF
TGTGCCAGCAGCTGGGGGACAGGGGCCTACACCTTC
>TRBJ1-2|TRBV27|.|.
CASRPIPSNTNYGYTF
TGTGCCAGCAGACCGATTCCGTCAAATACTAACTATGGCTACACCTTC
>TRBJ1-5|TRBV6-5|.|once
CASSSTDSNQPQHF
TGTGCCAGCAGTTCGACTGATAGCAATCAGCCCCAGCATTTT
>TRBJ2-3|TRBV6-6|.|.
CASSSGALGDTQYF
TGTGCCAGCAGTTCAGGGGCATTAGGAGATACGCAGTATTTT
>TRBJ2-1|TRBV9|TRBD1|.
CASSYRTGPNLNSYNEQFF
TGTGCCAGCAGCTATAGGACAGGGCCCAACCTCAACTCCTACAATGAGCAGTTCTTC
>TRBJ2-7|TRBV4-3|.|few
CASSQDFASSYEQYF
TGCGCCAGCAGCCAAGACTTCGCCAGTTCCTACGAGCAGTACTTC
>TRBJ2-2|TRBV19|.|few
CASSMWRENTGELFF
TGTGCCAGTAGTATGTGGAGGGAGAACACCGGGGAGCTGTTTTTT
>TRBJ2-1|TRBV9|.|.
CASSAPPYNEQFF
TGTGCCAGCAGCGCCCCCCCCTACAATGAGCAGTTCTTC
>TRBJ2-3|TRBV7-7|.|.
CASSLAGRSADTQYF
TGTGCCAGCAGCTTAGCGGGGCGTAGCGCAGATACGCAGTATTTT
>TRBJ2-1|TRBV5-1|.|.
CASSLWQGDNEQFF
TGCGCCAGCAGCTTGTGGCAGGGTGACAATGAGCAGTTCTTC
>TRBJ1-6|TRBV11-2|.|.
CASTDWRGYNSPLHF
TGTGCCAGCACCGACTGGCGGGGTTATAATTCACCCCTCCACTTT
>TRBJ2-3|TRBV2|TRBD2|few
CASSEFPSGGTTDTQYF
TGTGCCAGCAGTGAGTTCCCTAGCGGGGGAACCACAGATACGCAGTATTTT
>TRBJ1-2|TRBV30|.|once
CAWSVSGEDGYTF
TGTGCCTGGAGTGTCTCAGGGGAAGATGGCTACACCTTC
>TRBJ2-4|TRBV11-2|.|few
CASSLETPIQYF
TGTGCCAGCAGCTTAGAAACCCCCATTCAGTACTTC
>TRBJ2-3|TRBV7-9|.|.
CASSLTYTDTQYF
TGTGCCAGCAGTCTAACCTACACAGATACGCAGTATTTT
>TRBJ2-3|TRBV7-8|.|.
CASSLGGATDTQYF
TGTGCCAGCAGCTTAGGAGGGGCCACAGATACGCAGTATTTT